This T cell receptor beta chain came from a study of neurological immune-mediated disorders. Sequencing runs each yielded over 170 million TCR-beta sequences from 15-18 subjects. One entry per CDR3 protein results from TCRdb running MiXCR on the 5' RACE reads. Seen here are over 4,500 distinct CDR3 sequences, about 22% observed once, and the top ten hold around 40%. The CDR3 runs to 18 residues. The ends lost 5 bases at V and 2 bases at J; junction bases unmatched: 12. This clonotype was counted many times. The origin of this receptor is an older woman with HTLV-1-associated myelopathy (HAM/TSP). This sequence joins TRBV12-3 or TRBV12-4 and TRBJ2-2, with 9 bases identical to TRBD2. Sequencing was performed on CD8+ T cells from blood. The CDR3 region has the DNA TGTGCCAGCAGTCCTTTTCGAGCGGGAGGCACAAACACCGGGGAGCTGTTTTTT. Its translation: CASSPFRAGGTNTGELFF.